Listed here are 24 T cell receptor beta chains from one sample, sequenced in a study of T cell responses to AZD1222 COVID-19 vaccine. TCRdb keeps only in-frame clones here, not all; method: immunoSEQ multiplex PCR. The sample comprises 150,000 to 200,000 clones, 85% to 95% of which are singletons, and roughly 1.3% rests with the top ten. The source was peripheral blood, collected on day 0 of AZD1222 vaccination. These receptors were collected from an adult in good health.

The V call is TRBV7-2, the J call TRBJ2-2, with D maybe TRBD2 (5 bases). V lost 1 base, J lost 0 bases, and 6 bases lay in between. The germline gives CDR1 SGHTA, CDR2 FQGNSA. The CDR3 consists of 15 residues. The CDR3 region is CASSLVGTNTGELFF. The CDR3 DNA reads as TGTGCCAGCAGCTTAGTCGGGACGAACACCGGGGAGCTGTTTTTT. The variable domain in full, completed from reference TRBV7-2 and TRBJ2-2, reads GAGVSQSPSNKVTEKGKDVELRCDPISGHTALYWYRQSLGQGLEFLIYFQGNSAPDKSGLPSDRFSAERTGGSVSTLTIQRTQQEDSAVYLCASSLVGTNTGELFFGEGSRLTVL.

The rearrangement links TRBV5-1 to TRBJ1-4; a possible D gene is TRBD1 (5 bases). From germline, CDR1 is SGHRS and CDR2 YFSETQ. Trimming took off 3 bases at V and 3 bases at J, with 9 bases between the two ends. The CDR3 length is 14 residues. CDR3: CASSSGSANEKLFF. In DNA, the CDR3 is TGCGCCAGCAGCTCAGGGTCGGCTAATGAAAAACTGTTTTTT.

The chain has TRBV7-2 and TRBJ1-1, with D perhaps matching TRBD1 (5 bases). Trimming took off 4 bases at V and 1 base at J, with 10 bases between the two ends. This CDR3 region has 14 residues. From germline, CDR1 is SGHTA and CDR2 FQGNSA. The CDR3 nucleotides read TGTGCCAGCAGCTCGATAGGGACGAACACTGAAGCTTTCTTT. Residues: CASSSIGTNTEAFF.

V gene TRBV2 combines with J gene TRBJ2-1, with D possibly being TRBD2 (5 bases). This CDR3 region has 15 residues. Trimming removed 7 bases from V and 5 bases from J, with 18 bases in between. The germline V gene encodes CDR1 SNHLY and CDR2 FYNNEI. The CDR3: CASTPGGGWNNEQFF. CDR3 nucleotides: TGTGCCAGCACCCCGGGCGGAGGTTGGAACAATGAGCAGTTCTTC.

This chain joins TRBV6-2 or TRBV6-3 and TRBJ2-1, with 12 bases identical to TRBD2. The CDR3 loop spans 14 amino acids. J was trimmed by 6 bases and V by 5 bases; bases with no gene match: 2. Germline loops: CDR1 MNHEY, CDR2 SVGEGT. In nucleotides, the CDR3 is TGTGCCAGCAGTCTAGCGGGGGGGCCCAATGAGCAGTTCTTC. It codes for CASSLAGGPNEQFF.

The chain joins TRBV5-1 to TRBJ2-7; possible D gene TRBD2, 6 bases. The CDR3 length is 17 residues. Trimming left V 0 bases short and J 2 bases short, with 18 bases between. CDR1 is SGHRS, CDR2 YFSETQ, per germline. The CDR3 DNA follows: TGCGCCAGCAGCTTGGGCGGACCGGGGGTAGGTCCCTACGAGCAGTACTTC. This encodes CASSLGGPGVGPYEQYF. The full variable domain, its missing parts supplied by reference TRBV5-1 and TRBJ2-7, is KAGVTQTPRYLIKTRGQQVTLSCSPISGHRSVSWYQQTPGQGLQFLFEYFSETQRNKGNFPGRFSGRQFSNSRSEMNVSTLELGDSALYLCASSLGGPGVGPYEQYFGPGTRLTVT.

The chain joins TRBV21-1 to TRBJ2-7; the table's TRBD1 call for D was not verified on the DNA. TRBV21-1 is recorded as a pseudogene. The CDR3 has 13 amino acids. CDR3 residues: CASSIRQFYEQYF. For the CDR3, the DNA is TGTGCCAGCAGCATACGACAGTTCTACGAGCAGTACTTC.

This chain joins TRBV13 and TRBJ2-4; tentatively, D is TRBD1 or TRBD2 (5 bases each). Germline CDR1 is PRHDT and CDR2 is FYEKMQ (reference sequence). This CDR3 has 18 amino acids. Trimming cost V 5 bases and J 0 bases, with 20 bases left between them. This CDR3 reads CASSIRDRYSIAKNIQYF. CDR3 DNA sequence: TGTGCCAGCAGCATCCGGGACCGGTACTCCATAGCCAAAAACATTCAGTACTTC.

The chain employs TRBV27 and TRBJ1-1, with TRBD1 matching over 9 bases. Germline CDR1 reads MNHEY; CDR2 reads SMNVEV (reference sequence). The CDR3 has 17 residues. The trim removed 0 bases at V and 7 bases at J, leaving 12 bases unmatched. This CDR3 reads CASSLSAYRTGENEAFF. CDR3 nucleotide sequence: TGTGCCAGCAGTTTATCGGCCTATCGGACAGGGGAGAATGAAGCTTTCTTT.

This chain uses TRBV12-3 or TRBV12-4 with TRBJ1-2; D may be TRBD1 (6 bases). The V end lost 3 bases, the J end lost 8 bases, and 13 bases lay between the germline ends. The CDR3 runs to 13 residues. This chain's CDR3 is CASSFQGHRGYTF. CDR3 sequence (DNA): TGTGCCAGCAGTTTTCAGGGGCACCGAGGCTACACCTTC.

The rearrangement links TRBV7-3 to TRBJ2-7; 10 bases are shared with TRBD1. Per germline, CDR1 SGHTA and CDR2 FQGTGA. The CDR3 spans 16 residues. With V trimmed by 5 bases and J by 2 bases, 9 bases remained unmatched. CDR3 protein: CASSLGPDRGPYEQYF. The CDR3 DNA is TGTGCCAGCAGCCTCGGTCCCGACAGGGGGCCCTACGAGCAGTACTTC.

This chain links TRBV21-1 with TRBJ2-2; the D call of TRBD2 is as the table states it, not checked on the DNA. TRBV21-1 has pseudogene status. The CDR3 loop spans 13 amino acids. The CDR3 here is CASSSGDTGELFF. The CDR3 DNA follows: TGTGCCAGCAGCAGCGGGGACACCGGGGAGCTGTTTTTT.

The chain has TRBV24-1 and TRBJ2-3; D gene unclear. V was clipped by 8 bases and J by 5 bases, with 13 bases between them. Looked up from germline, CDR1 is KGHDR and CDR2 is SFDVKD. The CDR3 has 13 amino acids. Written as DNA, the CDR3 is TGTGCCACCAAGGGCCCCGCCGGAGATACGCAGTATTTT. This sequence encodes CATKGPAGDTQYF.

A single count supports this clone. The gene calls are TRBV28 and TRBJ2-1; D is perhaps TRBD2 (6 bases). CDR3 length equals 16 residues. Trimming took off 8 bases at V and 4 bases at J, with 21 bases between the two ends. CDR1 MDHEN and CDR2 SYDVKM come from the germline V gene. The chain's CDR3 is CASSQLKRSGYNEQFF. For the CDR3, the DNA is TGTGCCAGCTCCCAATTAAAGAGAAGCGGGTACAATGAGCAGTTCTTC. Drawing the rest from reference TRBV28 and TRBJ2-1, the complete variable domain is DVKVTQSSRYLVKRTGEKVFLECVQDMDHENMFWYRQDPGLGLRLIYFSYDVKMKEKGDIPEGYSVSREKKERFSLILESASTNQTSMYLCASSQLKRSGYNEQFFGPGTRLTVL.

The chain joins TRBV25-1 to TRBJ2-7, with D unclear. Germline CDR1 MGHDK, CDR2 SYGVNS. This CDR3 is built from 13 residues. V lost 2 bases to trimming and J lost 5 bases, with 10 bases between them. DNA of the CDR3: TGTGCCAGCAGTGAACCCGATCGCGACGAGCAGTACTTC. As protein: CASSEPDRDEQYF.

The chain links TRBV5-1 to TRBJ2-1; D gene uncertain. V lost 3 bases, J lost 2 bases, and 6 bases lay in between. This CDR3 spans 13 amino acids. Germline CDR1 reads SGHRS; CDR2 reads YFSETQ. The CDR3 DNA is TGCGCCAGCAGCTCCCCACCCTACAATGAGCAGTTCTTC. Its protein is CASSSPPYNEQFF. Based on the CDR3 plus reference TRBV5-1 and TRBJ2-1, the full variable domain is KAGVTQTPRYLIKTRGQQVTLSCSPISGHRSVSWYQQTPGQGLQFLFEYFSETQRNKGNFPGRFSGRQFSNSRSEMNVSTLELGDSALYLCASSSPPYNEQFFGPGTRLTVL.

The CDR3 nucleotides read TGCGCCAGCAGCTCGTCCTCTCAGTCCTACGAGCAGTACTTC. Its translation is CASSSSSQSYEQYF. V gene TRBV5-1 combines with J gene TRBJ2-7; D ambiguous. Germline V gives CDR1 SGHRS, CDR2 YFSETQ. Deletions cut 3 bases from V and 1 base from J, with 11 bases between. The CDR3 covers 14 residues.

This chain links TRBV21-1 with TRBJ1-6; the D call TRBD1 from the table was never checked on the DNA. TRBV21-1 is annotated as a pseudogene. The CDR3 is 15 amino acids. The CDR3: CASSAQDRCYSPLHF. Written as DNA, the CDR3 is TGTGCCAGCAGCGCTCAGGACAGGTGTTACTCACCCCTCCACTTT.

The chain recombines TRBV11-3 with TRBJ1-2, with D unresolved. The CDR3 is 13 amino acids. The V and J ends lost 0 bases and 9 bases respectively, with 11 bases between them. The V gene's germline CDR1 is SGHNT and CDR2 YENEEA. As DNA, the CDR3 is TGTGCCAGCAGCTTAGATGGACGGTTAAGCTACACCTTC. Translated, it gives CASSLDGRLSYTF.

This clone was picked up a small number of times. The chain has TRBV12-3 or TRBV12-4 and TRBJ2-7; D unclear. The CDR3 sequence is 13 residues long. The germline V and J ends were trimmed by 3 bases and 3 bases, with 9 bases remaining between them. CDR3 loop: CASSLGKIYEQYF. The CDR3 coding sequence is TGTGCCAGCAGTTTGGGGAAAATCTACGAGCAGTACTTC.

The chain combines TRBV2 with TRBJ1-4; D is unclear. The CDR3 length is 13 residues. Trimming left V 4 bases short and J 0 bases short, with 3 bases between. Germline V lookup: CDR1 SNHLY, CDR2 FYNNEI. CDR3 bases: TGTGCCAGCAGTGGTCCAACTAATGAAAAACTGTTTTTT. Its translation: CASSGPTNEKLFF.

The CDR3 sequence: CASSEEGTANEKLFF. Here the CDR3 DNA reads TGTGCCAGCAGTGAAGAGGGGACGGCTAATGAAAAACTGTTTTTT. The chain has TRBV6-1 and TRBJ1-4; perhaps TRBD1 as D (5 bases). The V end lost 1 base, the J end lost 3 bases, and 9 bases lay between the germline ends. CDR1 is MNHNS, CDR2 SASEGT, per germline. This CDR3 is built from 15 residues.

V gene TRBV27 combines with J gene TRBJ2-7; possible D gene TRBD1, 6 bases. V lost 1 base and J 2 bases, leaving 15 bases between the germline ends. The germline V gene has CDR1 MNHEY and CDR2 SMNVEV (reference sequence). The CDR3 spans 16 residues. In DNA form, the CDR3 reads TGTGCCAGCAGTTTATTCCCGACAGGAGCCCCCTACGAGCAGTACTTC. It is translated as CASSLFPTGAPYEQYF.

For the CDR3, the DNA is TGTGCCAGCAGCCGGGACAGGAACACTGAAGCTTTCTTT. Translation gives CASSRDRNTEAFF. This rearrangement joins TRBV6-5 to TRBJ1-1; 7 nucleotides align to TRBD1. V trimming: 6 bases; J trimming: 1 base; junction bases outside the gene matches: 2. Germline CDR1 is MNHEY and CDR2 is SVGAGI. The CDR3 length is 13 residues.